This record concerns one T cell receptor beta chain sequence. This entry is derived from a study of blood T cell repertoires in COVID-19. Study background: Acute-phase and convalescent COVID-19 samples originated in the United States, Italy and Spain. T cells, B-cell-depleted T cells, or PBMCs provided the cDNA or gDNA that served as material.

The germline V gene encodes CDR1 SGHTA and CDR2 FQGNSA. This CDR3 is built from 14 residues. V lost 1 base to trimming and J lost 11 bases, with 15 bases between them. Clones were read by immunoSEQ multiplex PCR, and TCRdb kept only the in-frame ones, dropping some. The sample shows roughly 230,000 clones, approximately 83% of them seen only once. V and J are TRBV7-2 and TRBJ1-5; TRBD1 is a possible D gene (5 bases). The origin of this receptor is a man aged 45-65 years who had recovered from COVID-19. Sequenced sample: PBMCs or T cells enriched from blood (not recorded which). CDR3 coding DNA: TGTGCCAGCAGCTTAGTTGGGTTGGGGGGGGCCCAGCATTTT. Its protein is CASSLVGLGGAQHF.